This note documents a single T cell receptor (beta chain) sequence. The sample is drawn from a study of cytomegalovirus exposure and HLA in healthy donors. Amplification used 60 Vbeta primers and 13 Jbeta primers. Sequenced by immunoSEQ multiplex PCR; TCRdb stores in-frame clones only, minus some. The sample contains about 170,000 clones, about three quarters of which appear only once. The CDR3 has 19 amino acids. V lost 1 base to trimming and J lost 3 bases; unmatched junction nucleotides: 9. Looked up from germline, CDR1 is SGHRS and CDR2 is YFSETQ. V gene TRBV5-1 combines with J gene TRBJ2-1, with 14 bases lining up with TRBD2. The receptor was isolated from a man aged 35-49 years in good health and CMV-seropositive. The sample taken for sequencing was PBMCs. This CDR3 reads CASSLNPGLAGVRYNEQFF. Written as DNA, the CDR3 is TGCGCCAGCAGCTTGAACCCGGGACTAGCGGGAGTTCGCTACAATGAGCAGTTCTTC. Drawing the rest from reference TRBV5-1 and TRBJ2-1, the complete variable domain is KAGVTQTPRYLIKTRGQQVTLSCSPISGHRSVSWYQQTPGQGLQFLFEYFSETQRNKGNFPGRFSGRQFSNSRSEMNVSTLELGDSALYLCASSLNPGLAGVRYNEQFFGPGTRLTVL.